A selection of T cell receptor beta chains follows, all from one sample in a study of breast tumors, draining lymph nodes, adjacent tissues. TCRdb re-analysed the multiplex PCR reads in MiXCR, keeping a single row per CDR3 protein. This table has 150,000 to 250,000 distinct CDR3 sequences, approximately 30% appearing once. The specimen sequenced was axillary lymph node tissue. The receptors come from a female donor with breast cancer. Some clones in this sample may be carry-over from other donors' samples. Both conserved end residues are part of each CDR3. Fields, in order: V gene, clone size, J gene, D gene, CDR3 DNA, CDR3 protein. The D gene is left open where the match is weak. Size is omitted from some rows. Given values are once, few, many or a class for expanded clones.

V gene: TRBV5-1
clone size: many
J gene: TRBJ1-2
D gene: TRBD1
CDR3 DNA: TGCGCCAGCAGCTTCACAGGGGGCGCCGGGGTAGGCTACACCTTC
CDR3 protein: CASSFTGGAGVGYTF

V gene: TRBV11-2
clone size: NA
J gene: TRBJ1-1
D gene: NA
CDR3 DNA: TGTGCCAGCACCCCTTACCGATACACTGAAGCTTTCTTT
CDR3 protein: CASTPYRYTEAFF

V gene: TRBV18
clone size: many
J gene: TRBJ2-5
D gene: TRBD2
CDR3 DNA: TGTGCCAGCTCACCGCCGCAGCGGGGAGTCCAAGAGACCCAGTACTTC
CDR3 protein: CASSPPQRGVQETQYF

V gene: TRBV27
clone size: NA
J gene: TRBJ1-2
D gene: TRBD1
CDR3 DNA: TGTGCCAGCAGGGGACAGGCGGAGGGCGGCTACACCTTC
CDR3 protein: CASRGQAEGGYTF

V gene: TRBV9
clone size: many
J gene: TRBJ2-7
D gene: NA
CDR3 DNA: TGTGCCAGCAGCCCCCGGGACTTACCTTCCTACGAGCAGTACTTC
CDR3 protein: CASSPRDLPSYEQYF

V gene: TRBV15
clone size: many
J gene: TRBJ1-5
D gene: TRBD1
CDR3 DNA: TGTGCCACCGTCGACAGGGAAAACCAGCCCCAGCATTTT
CDR3 protein: CATVDRENQPQHF

V gene: TRBV29-1
clone size: many
J gene: TRBJ1-2
D gene: NA
CDR3 DNA: TGCAGCGTTGAAAGGGCCAGCTATGGCTACACCTTC
CDR3 protein: CSVERASYGYTF

V gene: TRBV2
clone size: many
J gene: TRBJ2-7
D gene: TRBD1
CDR3 DNA: TGTGCCAGCAGCAGGGACAGGGCCTCCTACGAGCAGTACTTC
CDR3 protein: CASSRDRASYEQYF

V gene: TRBV2
clone size: many
J gene: TRBJ2-5
D gene: TRBD2
CDR3 DNA: TGTGCCAGCAGCCAGACTAGCGGGGGGCGGGGAGAGACCCAGTACTTC
CDR3 protein: CASSQTSGGRGETQYF

V gene: TRBV12-3/TRBV12-4
clone size: NA
J gene: TRBJ1-5
D gene: NA
CDR3 DNA: TGTGCCAGCAGTTTGGCAGGTATCTATCAGCCCCAGCATTTT
CDR3 protein: CASSLAGIYQPQHF

V gene: TRBV28
clone size: NA
J gene: TRBJ2-1
D gene: NA
CDR3 DNA: TGTGCCAGCAAAATTGGCGCGGGACGGCATGAGCAGTTCTTC
CDR3 protein: CASKIGAGRHEQFF

V gene: TRBV5-1
clone size: many
J gene: TRBJ2-5
D gene: TRBD1
CDR3 DNA: TGCGCCAGCAGCCCCGACAGGGTTGGTCAAGAGACCCAGTACTTC
CDR3 protein: CASSPDRVGQETQYF

V gene: TRBV7-2
clone size: many
J gene: TRBJ2-5
D gene: TRBD2
CDR3 DNA: TGTGCCAGCAGCTTAGATCAGCTAGCGGGACCCTCGGGGGAGACCCAGTACTTC
CDR3 protein: CASSLDQLAGPSGETQYF

V gene: TRBV28
clone size: few
J gene: TRBJ1-5
D gene: TRBD1
CDR3 DNA: TGTGCCAGCGACCCCGGGACAGGGCCTCAGCCCCAGCATTTT
CDR3 protein: CASDPGTGPQPQHF

V gene: TRBV3-1
clone size: many
J gene: TRBJ2-5
D gene: NA
CDR3 DNA: TGTGCCAGCAGCGAGCCTCTAGGTGGTCGGGAGACCCAGTACTTC
CDR3 protein: CASSEPLGGRETQYF

V gene: TRBV12-3/TRBV12-4
clone size: many
J gene: TRBJ1-5
D gene: TRBD1
CDR3 DNA: TGTGCCAGCAGTTTGACAGGGGGGGGTCAGCCCCAGCATTTT
CDR3 protein: CASSLTGGGQPQHF

V gene: TRBV11-3
clone size: many
J gene: TRBJ2-5
D gene: NA
CDR3 DNA: TGTGCCAGCAGCCCTGAGGGCAGTGAAGAGACCCAGTACTTC
CDR3 protein: CASSPEGSEETQYF

V gene: TRBV20-1
clone size: many
J gene: TRBJ2-1
D gene: TRBD2
CDR3 DNA: TGCAGTGCCATTAGCGGGAGGGGTTCCTACAATGAGCAGTTCTTC
CDR3 protein: CSAISGRGSYNEQFF

V gene: TRBV11-1
clone size: NA
J gene: TRBJ1-1
D gene: NA
CDR3 DNA: TGTGCCAGCAGCTTAGTGGCAGGGAGGAGTACTGAAGCTTTCTTT
CDR3 protein: CASSLVAGRSTEAFF

V gene: TRBV4-1
clone size: NA
J gene: TRBJ2-6
D gene: NA
CDR3 DNA: TGCGCCAGCAGCCAACTCCCCGGGGCCAACGTCCTGACTTTC
CDR3 protein: CASSQLPGANVLTF

V gene: TRBV4-1
clone size: many
J gene: TRBJ2-2
D gene: NA
CDR3 DNA: TGCGCCAGCAGCCAATCAGGGGCTTTGAACACCGGGGAGCTGTTTTTT
CDR3 protein: CASSQSGALNTGELFF

V gene: TRBV6-5
clone size: NA
J gene: TRBJ1-6
D gene: TRBD1
CDR3 DNA: TGTGCCAGCAGTGAAGGGACAGGGGGCGTCGGTAATTCACCCCTCCACTTT
CDR3 protein: CASSEGTGGVGNSPLHF

V gene: TRBV28
clone size: few
J gene: TRBJ2-7
D gene: NA
CDR3 DNA: TGTGCCAGCAGACCTCCAGGGGTTTCTCTTTACGAGCAGTACTTC
CDR3 protein: CASRPPGVSLYEQYF

V gene: TRBV15
clone size: NA
J gene: TRBJ2-3
D gene: TRBD2
CDR3 DNA: TGTGCCACCAGCAGAGATTTAGCGGGGGGGCTTAATGAGCAGTATTTT
CDR3 protein: CATSRDLAGGLNEQYF

V gene: TRBV6-1
clone size: many
J gene: TRBJ2-5
D gene: TRBD2
CDR3 DNA: TGTGCCAGCAACGGGGGGATCCAAGAGACCCAGTACTTC
CDR3 protein: CASNGGIQETQYF

V gene: TRBV12-3/TRBV12-4
clone size: many
J gene: TRBJ2-2
D gene: NA
CDR3 DNA: TGTGCCAGCAGGCAGGGTACGAACACCGGGGAGCTGTTTTTT
CDR3 protein: CASRQGTNTGELFF

V gene: TRBV5-5
clone size: many
J gene: TRBJ2-7
D gene: TRBD2
CDR3 DNA: TGTGCCAGCAGCTTGGGAACCGGGACTAGCCTACGGTTACGGTACGAGCAGTACTTC
CDR3 protein: CASSLGTGTSLRLRYEQYF

V gene: TRBV5-1
clone size: many
J gene: TRBJ2-5
D gene: TRBD2
CDR3 DNA: TGTGCCAGCAGCTTAACAAGCGGGGGAGAGACCCAGTACTTC
CDR3 protein: CASSLTSGGETQYF

V gene: TRBV15
clone size: NA
J gene: TRBJ1-5
D gene: TRBD1
CDR3 DNA: TGTGCCGCCGGCGTTGGGGGACAGAGACTTCAGCCCCAGCATTTT
CDR3 protein: CAAGVGGQRLQPQHF

V gene: TRBV20-1
clone size: NA
J gene: TRBJ1-1
D gene: TRBD1
CDR3 DNA: TGCAGTGCTACGAGAACGGGGACAGGGGCGAACACTGAAGCTTTCTTT
CDR3 protein: CSATRTGTGANTEAFF

V gene: TRBV4-1
clone size: many
J gene: TRBJ1-2
D gene: NA
CDR3 DNA: TGCGCCAGCAGCCAACCACTCCTCGGCTATGGCTACACCTTC
CDR3 protein: CASSQPLLGYGYTF

V gene: TRBV20-1
clone size: many
J gene: TRBJ2-6
D gene: TRBD2
CDR3 DNA: TGCAGTGCCCCGACCGGGACTAGCGGGAGGGCCACCGGGGCCAACGTCCTGACTTTC
CDR3 protein: CSAPTGTSGRATGANVLTF